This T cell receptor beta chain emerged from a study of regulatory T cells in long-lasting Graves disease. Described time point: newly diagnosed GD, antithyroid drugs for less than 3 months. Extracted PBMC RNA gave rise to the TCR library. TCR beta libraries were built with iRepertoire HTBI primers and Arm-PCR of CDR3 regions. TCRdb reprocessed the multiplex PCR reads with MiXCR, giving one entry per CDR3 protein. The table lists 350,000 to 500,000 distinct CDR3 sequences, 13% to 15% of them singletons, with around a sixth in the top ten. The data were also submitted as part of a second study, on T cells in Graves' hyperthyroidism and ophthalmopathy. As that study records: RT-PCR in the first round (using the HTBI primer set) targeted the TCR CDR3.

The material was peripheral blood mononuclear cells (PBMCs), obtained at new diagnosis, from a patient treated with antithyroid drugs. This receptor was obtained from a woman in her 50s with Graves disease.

For the CDR3, the DNA is TGTGCCAGCAGCCAAGATCTTGCGGGGAGGGATACGCAGTATTTT. It codes for CASSQDLAGRDTQYF. The chain combines TRBV4-2 with TRBJ2-3; D is possibly TRBD2 (6 bases). The V end was cut by 0 bases, the J end by 6 bases, with 13 bases between. The CDR3 totals 15 residues. Germline V gene lookup returns CDR1 LGHNA and CDR2 YNFKEQ.